Sequencing of this T cell receptor (beta chain) was carried out in a study of blood T cell repertoires in COVID-19. Across the study: PBMCs, B-cell-depleted T cells, or T cells provided the cDNA or gDNA that made up the material.

Profiled with immunoSEQ multiplex PCR; TCRdb holds only in-frame clones, not every one. Of 95,000 to 150,000 clones listed, roughly 90% are singletons. Germline V gene lookup returns CDR1 SGHVS and CDR2 FQNEAQ. V shed 5 bases and J 2 bases; nucleotides not matched to a gene: 5. This CDR3 contains 15 residues. The clonotype comes from a man aged 35 to 55 with acute or convalescent COVID-19. Sequenced material: peripheral blood. The gene calls are TRBV7-8 and TRBJ2-7, with 11 bases that match TRBD2. The CDR3 region is CASSPLAGVAYEQYF. CDR3 bases: TGTGCCAGCAGCCCACTAGCGGGAGTGGCCTACGAGCAGTACTTC.